The 28 T cell receptor beta chains reported below all come from one sample, sequenced in a study of cytomegalovirus exposure and HLA in healthy donors. The PCR used 60 Vbeta and 13 Jbeta primers. Data came from immunoSEQ multiplex PCR; TCRdb stores just in-frame clones and leaves some out. The table records some 130,000 clones, about four fifths of them present only once. Sequencing was performed on PBMCs. Receptor source: a man between 25 and 39 years old in good health.

This clone was counted a few times. This chain joins TRBV19 and TRBJ2-2; D unclear. The CDR3 extends over 15 amino acids. Germline V gene sequence: CDR1 LNHDA, CDR2 SQIVND (reference sequence). The V end was cut by 6 bases, the J end by 0 bases, with 11 bases between. This CDR3 reads CASSSLAPNTGELFF. In DNA, the CDR3 is TGTGCCAGTAGCTCTCTGGCCCCGAACACCGGGGAGCTGTTTTTT.

This chain connects TRBV20-1 to TRBJ1-2; D gene ambiguous. CDR1 is DFQATT, CDR2 SNEGSKA, per germline (reference sequence). The CDR3 is 10 residues long. The ends were cut back, 0 bases at V and 8 bases at J, with 4 bases in the middle. This CDR3 is CSARDRGYTF. CDR3 coding DNA: TGCAGTGCTAGAGATCGGGGCTACACCTTC.

The rearrangement links TRBV11-2 to TRBJ2-5; 11 bases are a match to TRBD2. The J call may be in error: the DNA end matches TRBJ2-7 better. The CDR3 has 13 residues. CDR1 and CDR2 from the germline V gene are SGHAT and FQNNGV. As DNA, the CDR3 is TGTGCCAGCGGGACTAGCGGCTCCTACGAGCAGTACTTC. Residues: CASGTSGSYEQYF.

The chain joins TRBV27 to TRBJ2-1; D might be TRBD2 (5 bases). CDR3 length equals 15 residues. V lost 4 bases and J lost 2, with 12 bases in between. CDR1 and CDR2 from the germline V gene are MNHEY and SMNVEV (reference sequence). The CDR3 sequence: CASSSPVRAYNEQFF. DNA of the CDR3: TGTGCCAGCAGTTCCCCGGTGCGGGCCTACAATGAGCAGTTCTTC.

The chain employs TRBV7-2 and TRBJ1-1; D possibly corresponds to TRBD1 (5 bases). Germline-derived CDR1 and CDR2 are SGHTA and FQGNSA. The CDR3 loop spans 14 amino acids. The V end lost 6 bases, the J end lost 3 bases, and 14 bases lay between the germline ends. The CDR3 loop is CASRPQVWDTEAFF. The CDR3 bases are TGTGCCAGCAGGCCACAGGTTTGGGACACTGAAGCTTTCTTT.

The chain couples TRBV19 to TRBJ1-2; no clear D gene. CDR3 length equals 15 residues. Germline lookup yields CDR1 LNHDA and CDR2 SQIVND (reference sequence). Trimming shortened V by 4 bases and J by 2 bases, and 14 bases separated the two germline ends. DNA of the CDR3: TGTGCCAGTAGTACGAACGGTCGGGGAAACTATGGCTACACCTTC. Its protein is CASSTNGRGNYGYTF.

This clone turned up a few times. CDR3 sequence reads: CASRLDRGSYEQYF. Here the CDR3 DNA reads TGTGCCAGCAGACTGGACAGGGGGTCCTACGAGCAGTACTTC. This sequence joins TRBV6-6 and TRBJ2-7; 10 bases are a match to TRBD1. The V gene's germline CDR1 is MNHNY and CDR2 SVGAGI (reference sequence). V was clipped by 6 bases and J by 1 base; unmatched bases: 3. The CDR3 consists of 14 residues.

The rearrangement links TRBV5-6 to TRBJ2-7; a possible D gene is TRBD2 (6 bases). Per the germline V gene, CDR1 is SGHDT and CDR2 is YYEEEE. V was trimmed by 4 bases and J by 3 bases, leaving 17 bases between them. The CDR3 covers 15 residues. CDR3: CASSPGGYRNYEQYF. DNA of the CDR3: TGTGCCAGCAGCCCCGGGGGATATAGAAACTACGAGCAGTACTTC.

The V gene is TRBV15, the J gene TRBJ1-2; no reliable D call. The CDR3 length is 12 residues. V lost 5 bases, J lost 7 bases, and 11 bases lay in between. Germline V gives CDR1 LNHNV, CDR2 YYDKDF (reference sequence). The CDR3 here is CATSPAGLGYTF. The CDR3 DNA sequence: TGTGCCACCAGCCCAGCGGGTCTTGGCTACACCTTC. Complete variable domain (other parts from reference TRBV15 and TRBJ1-2): DAMVIQNPRYQVTQFGKPVTLSCSQTLNHNVMYWYQQKSSQAPKLLFHYYDKDFNNEADTPDNFQSRRPNTSFCFLDIRSPGLGDTAMYLCATSPAGLGYTFGSGTRLTVV.

The chain carries TRBV13 and TRBJ1-2; D is unresolved. Germline CDR1 and CDR2: PRHDT and FYEKMQ (reference sequence). The CDR3 has 14 residues. Trimming shortened V by 5 bases and J by 7 bases, and 17 bases separated the two germline ends. The CDR3 loop is CASSLGEALAGYTF. In nucleotides, the CDR3 is TGTGCCAGCAGCCTCGGGGAGGCTTTGGCTGGCTACACCTTC.

The table lists this clone with a count of one. This chain uses TRBV4-1 with TRBJ2-7, with 8 positions matching TRBD2. Germline V gene lookup returns CDR1 MGHRA and CDR2 YSYEKL. The length of the CDR3 is 18 residues. The V and J ends lost 4 bases and 2 bases, in that order; junction bases with no gene match: 16. CDR3 bases: TGCGCCAGCAGCCCCCGCAGTAGCGGGGTCCTAAGCCCCTACGAGCAGTACTTC. Encoded protein: CASSPRSSGVLSPYEQYF.

The chain recombines TRBV30 with TRBJ1-2, with no clear D. The CDR3 has 11 residues. The germline V gene encodes CDR1 GTSNPN and CDR2 SVGIG (reference sequence). The V end was cut by 1 base, the J end by 8 bases, with 8 bases between. The CDR3 coding sequence is TGTGCCTGGAGTGACCTTGAGGGCTACACCTTC. Its protein product is CAWSDLEGYTF.

The gene calls are TRBV7-6 and TRBJ2-7; no definite D call. The CDR3 has 14 amino acids. Per germline, CDR1 SGHVS and CDR2 FNYEAQ. V was trimmed by 6 bases and J by 3 bases, leaving 15 bases between them. The CDR3 region is CASSPPGLLYEQYF. DNA for the CDR3: TGTGCCAGCAGTCCTCCCGGGTTGCTCTACGAGCAGTACTTC.

J is TRBJ1-4 and V is TRBV23-1; 11 nucleotides match TRBD1. TRBV23-1 belongs to the ORF category, with a function that is uncertain. This CDR3 has 15 amino acids. The ends lost 11 bases at V and 3 bases at J; junction bases unmatched: 8. CDR3 DNA sequence: TGCGCCGACAGGACAGGGGGCTTGGCTAATGAAAAACTGTTTTTT. It yields the protein CADRTGGLANEKLFF.

The chain employs TRBV27 and TRBJ2-2; 7 nucleotides match TRBD2. CDR1 and CDR2 from the germline V gene are MNHEY and SMNVEV (reference sequence). The CDR3 extends over 16 amino acids. The junction had 7 bases not matched to a gene; V was cut back by 5 bases and J by 1 base. The CDR3 sequence: CASSLGLGLNTGELFF. The CDR3 nucleotides are TGTGCCAGCAGTCTAGGACTAGGTTTGAACACCGGGGAGCTGTTTTTT.

J is TRBJ2-7 and V is TRBV13, with TRBD2 as a possible D gene (5 bases). V gave up 1 base and J gave up 9 bases, with 10 bases separating them. In germline, CDR1 is PRHDT, CDR2 FYEKMQ (reference sequence). The CDR3 totals 12 residues. The CDR3 coding sequence is TGTGCCAGCAGCTTAGTTTCGGAGGTGCAGTACTTC. It translates to CASSLVSEVQYF.

The rearrangement uses TRBV10-2 and TRBJ2-2; the D is unclear. The CDR3 is 14 residues long. CDR1 and CDR2 (germline): WSHSY, SAAADI. The ends were cut back, 5 bases at V and 9 bases at J, with 16 bases in the middle. The CDR3, as DNA: TGCGCCAGCAGTATGGTCCCAAGCGCGAGGGAGCTGTTTTTT. Translating it yields CASSMVPSARELFF.

In its sample, this clone was seen a few times. The same CDR3 can be traced to other DNA sequences in this sample. The genes are TRBV5-4 and TRBJ1-5; D remains unclear. Trimming pared 0 bases from V and 0 bases from J, leaving 7 bases between. CDR3 length: 15 amino acids. Germline V gene sequence: CDR1 SGHNT, CDR2 YYREEE (reference sequence). The CDR3 nucleotides read TGTGCCAGCAGCTTGGGCGGGAGTAGCAATCAGCCCCAGCATTTT. Translation: CASSLGGSSNQPQHF.

This clone turned up a few times. CDR3 loop: CATSGIYNEQFF. The CDR3 DNA reads as TGTGCCACGAGCGGGATCTACAATGAGCAGTTCTTC. V usage is TRBV6-5 and J usage is TRBJ2-1; 7 bases are shared with TRBD2. The CDR3 sequence is 12 residues long. Germline assignment: CDR1 MNHEY and CDR2 SVGAGI. The ends lost 10 bases at V and 3 bases at J; junction bases unmatched: 3.

The chain uses TRBV10-3 and TRBJ1-2; D gene uncertain. Germline V gene lookup returns CDR1 ENHRY and CDR2 SYGVKD. Trimming left V 0 bases short and J 4 bases short, with 3 bases between. The length of the CDR3 is 12 residues. The CDR3 DNA sequence: TGTGCCATCAGTGAGTCCGGCTATGGCTACACCTTC. Its translation: CAISESGYGYTF.

The chain has TRBV7-3 and TRBJ2-1; D remains unclear. CDR3 size: 12 residues. V was cut by 5 bases and J by 7 bases, with 9 bases left in between. In germline, CDR1 is SGHTA, CDR2 FQGTGA. In nucleotides, the CDR3 is TGTGCCAGCAGCGGCACAGTGAATGAGCAGTTCTTC. Translation gives CASSGTVNEQFF.

A remark on this clone: This CDR3 is also generated by other DNA sequences in the sample. The chain uses TRBV5-4 and TRBJ1-3, with a tentative D call TRBD1 (5 bases). From germline, CDR1 is SGHNT and CDR2 YYREEE (reference sequence). V lost 0 bases to trimming and J lost 4 bases, with 5 bases between them. The CDR3 has 13 amino acids. In nucleotides, the CDR3 is TGTGCCAGCAGCTTGGGGGGCGGAAACACCATATATTTT. Translating gives CASSLGGGNTIYF.

This sequence joins TRBV5-1 and TRBJ1-3; 7 bases match TRBD1. The CDR3 is 14 amino acids. Per the germline V gene, CDR1 is SGHRS and CDR2 is YFSETQ. V lost 4 bases, J lost 4 bases, and 5 bases stayed unmatched. The CDR3 coding sequence is TGCGCCAGCAGCCAGACAGGGCTCGGAAACACCATATATTTT. Its protein is CASSQTGLGNTIYF. Using reference TRBV5-1 and TRBJ1-3 for the parts outside the CDR3, the full variable domain is KAGVTQTPRYLIKTRGQQVTLSCSPISGHRSVSWYQQTPGQGLQFLFEYFSETQRNKGNFPGRFSGRQFSNSRSEMNVSTLELGDSALYLCASSQTGLGNTIYFGEGSWLTVV.

V is TRBV9 and J is TRBJ2-3; 10 nucleotides match TRBD2. V was pared by 0 bases and J by 2 bases, with 3 bases of the junction left unmatched. In germline, CDR1 is SGDLS, CDR2 YYNGEE. The length of the CDR3 is 16 residues. The CDR3: CASSVETSGTTDTQYF. The CDR3 DNA reads TGTGCCAGCAGCGTAGAAACTAGCGGGACCACAGATACGCAGTATTTT.

This clone was detected only a few times. The chain carries TRBV10-1 and TRBJ2-7; 10 bases match TRBD2. The CDR3 extends over 15 amino acids. V was clipped by 6 bases and J by 4 bases; unmatched bases: 9. The V gene's germline CDR1 is WNHNN and CDR2 SYGVQD (reference sequence). The CDR3 reads CASSKKTSGLYEQYF. DNA for the CDR3: TGCGCCAGCAGCAAAAAGACTAGCGGGTTATACGAGCAGTACTTC.

This clone was detected a few times. The rearrangement joins TRBV6-5 to TRBJ2-1; 9 bases are shared with TRBD2. The CDR3 runs 15 residues. The germline V gene has CDR1 MNHEY and CDR2 SVGAGI. With 5 bases clipped from V and 5 bases from J, the junction kept 7 bases outside the gene matches. CDR3 region: CASSAGTSINNEQFF. As DNA, the CDR3 is TGTGCCAGCAGTGCCGGGACTAGCATCAACAATGAGCAGTTCTTC.

The chain is built from TRBV4-1 and TRBJ2-1; D is unclear. The CDR3 runs 11 residues. Trimming took off 0 bases at V and 15 bases at J, with 9 bases between the two ends. Germline V gene lookup returns CDR1 MGHRA and CDR2 YSYEKL. This CDR3 is CASSQETRLFF. The CDR3 bases are TGCGCCAGCAGCCAAGAAACACGCCTGTTCTTC.

The chain combines TRBV18 with TRBJ2-2, with D unresolved. CDR3 length: 14 amino acids. V was trimmed by 3 bases and J by 1 base, leaving 6 bases between them. Germline V CDR1 and CDR2: KGHSH, LQKENI. CDR3 in amino acids: CASSPSGNTGELFF. CDR3 coding DNA: TGTGCCAGCTCACCTTCAGGGAACACCGGGGAGCTGTTTTTT.